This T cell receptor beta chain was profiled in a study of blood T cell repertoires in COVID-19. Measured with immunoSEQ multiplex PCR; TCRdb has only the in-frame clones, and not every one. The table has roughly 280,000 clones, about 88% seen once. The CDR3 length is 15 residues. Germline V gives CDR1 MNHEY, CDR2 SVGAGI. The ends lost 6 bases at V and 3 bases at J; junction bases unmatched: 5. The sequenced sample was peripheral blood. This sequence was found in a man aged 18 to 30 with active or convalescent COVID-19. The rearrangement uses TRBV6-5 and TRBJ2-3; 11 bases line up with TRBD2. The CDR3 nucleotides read TGTGCCAGCAGGCTAGCGGGAGGAACAACAGATACGCAGTATTTT. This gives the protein CASRLAGGTTDTQYF.